The subject of this entry is one T cell receptor beta chain. Its cognate antigen is unknown. The record originates from a study of beta chain features in type 1 diabetes. Overall study findings and caveats: In every one of the four CD4+ subsets, TCRB CDR3s were moderately but significantly shorter in Type 1 diabetes patients.

Sorted CD4+ subsets: naive, central memory, regulatory, stem cell-like memory (CD45RO/CCR7/CD25/CD127/CD95/CD27 panel). Sequencing targeted expressed TCRB transcripts, as all isolated RNA had been reverse transcribed. Clones were read by immunoSEQ multiplex PCR, and TCRdb kept only the in-frame ones, dropping some. The sample shows roughly 160,000 clones, 8% to 8.5% of them seen only once. Between the trimmed V and J ends, which lost 2 bases and 4 bases, there was a span of 6 bases. The length of the CDR3 is 13 residues. Per germline, CDR1 ENHRY and CDR2 SYGVKD. The chain joins TRBV10-3 to TRBJ1-5; D unclear. Sequenced input: central memory CD4+ T cells from blood. The receptor was derived from a woman between 18 and 30 years old with type 1 diabetes. CDR3 sequence (DNA): TGTGCCATCAGTGAGCGGGATAATCAGCCCCAGCATTTT. This sequence encodes CAISERDNQPQHF.